This T cell receptor (beta chain) is from a study of cytomegalovirus exposure and HLA in healthy donors. Findings and limits, study-wide: Researchers reported in a later analysis that a missense DCLRE1C variant was tied to TCR beta V- and J-gene trimming. Clonal expansion, a later analysis showed, was greater in HLA-associated TCR beta chains than in equally common others.

A note on this clone: Its antigen is not identified.

Germline loops: CDR1 PRHDT, CDR2 FYEKMQ (reference sequence). Trimming left V 0 bases short and J 2 bases short, with 8 bases between. The CDR3 extends over 14 amino acids. The PCR was carried out with 60 Vbeta primers and 13 Jbeta primers. This table comes from immunoSEQ multiplex PCR, and its TCRdb copy is limited to in-frame clones, with some not included. The repertoire holds more than 150,000 clones, with roughly 87% as singletons. The sample consisted of PBMCs. The receptor was isolated from a girl in the first two years of life in good health and CMV-seronegative. The chain carries TRBV13 and TRBJ2-7, with a weak D call TRBD2 (6 bases). The CDR3 coding sequence is TGTGCCAGCAGCTTAGGCGGGGGAACCTACGAGCAGTACTTC. Encoded protein: CASSLGGGTYEQYF.